These T cell receptor beta chains were read from a single sample in a study of T-cell memory formation after mild COVID-19. Each CDR3 protein gets one entry after TCRdb re-called the 5' RACE reads with MiXCR. Among about 320,000 distinct CDR3 sequences listed, around an eighth were seen once. The sample consisted of PBMCs or a T cell subset sorted from them (not recorded which). These receptors all come from a man between 18 and 29 years old who had mild COVID-19 (a few samples of this study predate the infection). Cell type and time point are not known. The CDR3 runs from the conserved cysteine through the conserved F or W. A D gene is named only where the DNA matches it firmly. Not all rows give a size; the values are once, few, many and, for expanded clones, a class.

CDR3aa,CDR3nt,d_gene,v_gene,j_gene,abundance
CASSYSARNEQFF,TGTGCCAGCAGTTACTCTGCCAGAAATGAGCAGTTCTTC,.,TRBV6-5,TRBJ2-1,few
CASSQDWFRYTEAFF,TGCGCCAGCAGCCAAGATTGGTTTCGGTACACTGAAGCTTTCTTT,.,TRBV4-3,TRBJ1-1,.
CASSLYPGLSTDTQYF,TGTGCCAGCAGCCTATACCCGGGACTCTCCACAGATACGCAGTATTTT,.,TRBV9,TRBJ2-3,few
CASSLRGEKLFF,TGTGCCAGCAGCCTCAGGGGTGAAAAACTGTTTTTT,.,TRBV3-1,TRBJ1-4,.
CASSQETSSNQPQHF,TGTGCCAGCTCACAAGAGACATCTAGCAATCAGCCCCAGCATTTT,.,TRBV19,TRBJ1-5,.
CASSDGGANEKLFF,TGTGCCAGCAGCGACGGGGGAGCTAATGAAAAACTGTTTTTT,.,TRBV6-6,TRBJ1-4,few
CASSRDRGAGELFF,TGTGCCAGCAGCCGGGACAGGGGGGCCGGGGAGCTGTTTTTT,TRBD1,TRBV7-9,TRBJ2-2,.
CASKKARGNTEDFF,TGTGCCAGCAAGAAGGCAAGGGGTAACACTGAAGATTTCTTT,.,TRBV12-3/TRBV12-4,TRBJ1-1,.
CSASGGSTDTQYF,TGCAGCGCAAGCGGGGGTAGCACAGATACGCAGTATTTT,TRBD2,TRBV29-1,TRBJ2-3,many
CASSPDSPYEQYF,TGCGCCAGCAGCCCCGACTCACCCTACGAGCAGTACTTC,.,TRBV5-1,TRBJ2-7,many
CASSQPTSGGGSDTQYF,TGTGCCAGCAGCCAACCGACTAGCGGGGGAGGTTCAGATACGCAGTATTTT,TRBD2,TRBV3-1,TRBJ2-3,few
CSAGDVGGGYTF,TGCAGTGCTGGCGATGTTGGGGGCGGCTACACCTTC,.,TRBV20-1,TRBJ1-2,few
CASSLGQGVGYTF,TGTGCCAGCAGCTTGGGACAGGGAGTGGGCTACACCTTC,TRBD1,TRBV13,TRBJ1-2,few
CASSFSAIRAKNIQYF,TGTGCCAGCAGCTTTTCCGCGATCCGAGCCAAAAACATTCAGTACTTC,.,TRBV7-2,TRBJ2-4,few
CASSLGVGQGRETQYF,TGTGCCAGCAGCTTGGGGGTAGGACAGGGACGAGAGACCCAGTACTTC,TRBD1,TRBV5-5,TRBJ2-5,.
CASSLEANGAYEQYF,TGCGCCAGCAGCTTGGAGGCGAACGGGGCCTACGAGCAGTACTTC,.,TRBV5-1,TRBJ2-7,many
CASSYSGREKLFF,TGTGCCAGCAGTTACTCCGGCAGGGAGAAACTGTTTTTT,.,TRBV6-5,TRBJ1-4,.
CASRQAGGEQYF,TGTGCCAGCAGGCAGGCAGGAGGCGAGCAGTACTTC,.,TRBV11-2,TRBJ2-7,once
CASSFESLVGGYTDTQYF,TGTGCCAGCAGCTTCGAATCTCTCGTCGGGGGGTACACAGATACGCAGTATTTT,TRBD2,TRBV7-8,TRBJ2-3,few
CASSLDPPYEQYF,TGTGCCAGCAGCTTAGATCCCCCCTACGAGCAGTACTTC,.,TRBV7-2,TRBJ2-7,.
CASSHGLAGGILAKNIQYF,TGCGCCAGCAGCCACGGACTAGCGGGGGGGATACTAGCCAAAAACATTCAGTACTTC,TRBD2,TRBV5-1,TRBJ2-4,few
CASSSGFFGVRTDTQYF,TGCGCCAGCAGCTCGGGATTTTTCGGGGTTAGGACAGATACGCAGTATTTT,.,TRBV5-1,TRBJ2-3,few
CASSLERGGLEQFF,TGTGCCAGCAGCTTAGAACGGGGGGGTCTTGAGCAGTTCTTC,TRBD2,TRBV7-2,TRBJ2-1,.
CASSFRRITDTQYF,TGTGCCAGCAGTTTTAGGAGGATTACAGATACGCAGTATTTT,.,TRBV28,TRBJ2-3,.
CASSSQAPSGTEAFF,TGTGCCAGCAGCTCACAGGCTCCCTCAGGGACTGAAGCTTTCTTT,.,TRBV7-3,TRBJ1-1,few
CSVVRDTPSYEQYF,TGCAGCGTTGTCCGGGACACTCCCTCCTACGAGCAGTACTTC,.,TRBV29-1,TRBJ2-7,many
CASSLSAAENTEAFF,TGCGCCAGCAGCCTCTCGGCAGCGGAGAACACTGAAGCTTTCTTT,.,TRBV4-3,TRBJ1-1,.
CSVSNRQMNTEAFF,TGCAGTGTTTCAAACCGACAGATGAACACTGAAGCTTTCTTT,.,TRBV20-1,TRBJ1-1,.
CASRWGADNYNEQFF,TGTGCCAGCAGATGGGGGGCGGATAACTACAATGAGCAGTTCTTC,.,TRBV2,TRBJ2-1,.
CASSYPGTNTGELFF,TGTGCCAGCAGCTATCCGGGAACGAACACCGGGGAGCTGTTTTTT,.,TRBV7-3,TRBJ2-2,few
CASRRVGAYEQYF,TGTGCCAGCAGGAGAGTTGGAGCCTACGAGCAGTACTTC,.,TRBV11-2,TRBJ2-7,few
CASSFTVQETQYF,TGTGCCAGCAGCTTTACAGTTCAAGAGACCCAGTACTTC,.,TRBV7-9,TRBJ2-5,few
CASGQGEGVYGYTF,TGCGCCAGCGGCCAGGGGGAGGGCGTTTATGGCTACACCTTC,TRBD1,TRBV5-1,TRBJ1-2,.
CASGAGGGDEKLFF,TGTGCCAGCGGCGCAGGGGGCGGAGACGAAAAACTGTTTTTT,TRBD1,TRBV2,TRBJ1-4,few
CASSDLQGGSGANVLTF,TGTGCCAGCAGTGATCTACAGGGAGGTTCTGGGGCCAACGTCCTGACTTTC,.,TRBV2,TRBJ2-6,few
CSVEGVSKNIQYF,TGCAGCGTTGAAGGTGTTTCCAAAAACATTCAGTACTTC,.,TRBV29-1,TRBJ2-4,many
CASSLITGGTDTQYF,TGTGCCAGCAGCTTAATCACCGGGGGCACAGATACGCAGTATTTT,.,TRBV7-3,TRBJ2-3,.
CSATQVIEAFF,TGCAGTGCCACCCAGGTCATTGAAGCTTTCTTT,.,TRBV20-1,TRBJ1-1,.
CASSSGFTDTQYF,TGTGCCAGCAGCTCGGGGTTCACAGATACGCAGTATTTT,.,TRBV9,TRBJ2-3,.
CASLSGQGRTPYF,TGTGCCAGCCTGTCGGGGCAGGGGAGGACTCCGTACTTC,.,TRBV7-9,TRBJ2-7,.
CASSDSGDNEKLFF,TGCGCCAGCAGCGATTCAGGGGATAATGAAAAACTGTTTTTT,.,TRBV5-1,TRBJ1-4,.
CASSEDPPGGLSDTQYF,TGTGCCAGCAGTGAAGACCCGCCGGGGGGCCTCTCAGATACGCAGTATTTT,.,TRBV2,TRBJ2-3,few
CASSRLLGEAEAFF,TGCGCCAGCAGCCGCTTATTAGGGGAGGCTGAAGCTTTCTTT,.,TRBV5-1,TRBJ1-1,many
CASSLVGTTYNEQFF,TGTGCCAGCTCACTCGTCGGGACAACCTACAATGAGCAGTTCTTC,.,TRBV18,TRBJ2-1,few
CASSLRVGGDTQYF,TGTGCCAGCAGCTTGAGGGTCGGGGGGGATACGCAGTATTTT,TRBD2,TRBV5-6,TRBJ2-3,.
CASSLYATMNTEAFF,TGCGCCAGCAGCTTGTACGCGACGATGAACACTGAAGCTTTCTTT,.,TRBV5-1,TRBJ1-1,.